Given below is one T cell receptor (beta chain) in context. The CDR3 has 16 residues. V was clipped by 2 bases and J by 4 bases, with 15 bases between them. Germline CDR1 is LNHNV and CDR2 is YYDKDF (reference sequence). Authors' analysis steps: Amplification with reference gene primers provided the estimates of nucleated cell counts. TCRdb's table, derived via immunoSEQ multiplex PCR, lists solely in-frame clones and lacks some. The DNA was the basis for D and trimming; V, J and clone size are from that table. The sample lists a few hundred thousand clones; roughly 90% were seen once. Study members were between roughly 18 and 100 years old and lived in 20 to 25 US regions. Participants were placed into cohorts based on the clinical history they reported. This specimen belongs to a study of blood T cell repertoires in COVID-19. Study-wide background: Donors in the United States, Italy and Spain gave samples during acute or convalescent COVID-19.

This receptor was identified in a man in his late teens or twenties with acute COVID-19. Sequenced: PBMCs or T cells enriched from blood (not recorded which). V is TRBV15 and J is TRBJ2-1, with TRBD1 as a possible D gene (6 bases). The DNA of the CDR3 is TGTGCCACCAGCAGAACTACAGGGCGAGAGTACAATGAGCAGTTCTTC. Translated: CATSRTTGREYNEQFF.